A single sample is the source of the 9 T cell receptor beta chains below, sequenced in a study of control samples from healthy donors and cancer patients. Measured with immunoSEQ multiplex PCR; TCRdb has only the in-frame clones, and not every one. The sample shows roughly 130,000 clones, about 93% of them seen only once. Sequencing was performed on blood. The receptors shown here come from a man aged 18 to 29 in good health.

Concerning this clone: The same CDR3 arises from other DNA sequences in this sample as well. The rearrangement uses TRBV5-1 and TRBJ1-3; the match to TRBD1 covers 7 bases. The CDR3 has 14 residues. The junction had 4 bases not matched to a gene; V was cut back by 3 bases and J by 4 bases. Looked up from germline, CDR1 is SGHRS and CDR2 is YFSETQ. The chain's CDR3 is CASSSGTAGNTIYF. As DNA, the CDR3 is TGCGCCAGCAGCTCCGGGACAGCCGGAAACACCATATATTTT. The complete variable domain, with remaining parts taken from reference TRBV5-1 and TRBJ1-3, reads KAGVTQTPRYLIKTRGQQVTLSCSPISGHRSVSWYQQTPGQGLQFLFEYFSETQRNKGNFPGRFSGRQFSNSRSEMNVSTLELGDSALYLCASSSGTAGNTIYFGEGSWLTVV.

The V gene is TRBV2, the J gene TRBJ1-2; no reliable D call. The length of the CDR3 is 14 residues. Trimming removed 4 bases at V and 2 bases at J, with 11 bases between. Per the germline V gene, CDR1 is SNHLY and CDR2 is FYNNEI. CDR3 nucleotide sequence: TGTGCCAGCAGTGGGGTCGCAGAAAACTATGGCTACACCTTC. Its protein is CASSGVAENYGYTF.

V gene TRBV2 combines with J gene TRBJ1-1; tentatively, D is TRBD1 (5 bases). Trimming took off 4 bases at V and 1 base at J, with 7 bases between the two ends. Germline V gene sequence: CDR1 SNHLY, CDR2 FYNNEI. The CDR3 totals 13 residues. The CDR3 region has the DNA TGTGCCAGCAGTGTGGACAAGAACACTGAAGCTTTCTTT. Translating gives CASSVDKNTEAFF. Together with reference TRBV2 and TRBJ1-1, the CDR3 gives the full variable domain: EPEVTQTPSHQVTQMGQEVILRCVPISNHLYFYWYRQILGQKVEFLVSFYNNEISEKSEIFDDQFSVERPDGSNFTLKIRSTKLEDSAMYFCASSVDKNTEAFFGQGTRLTVV.

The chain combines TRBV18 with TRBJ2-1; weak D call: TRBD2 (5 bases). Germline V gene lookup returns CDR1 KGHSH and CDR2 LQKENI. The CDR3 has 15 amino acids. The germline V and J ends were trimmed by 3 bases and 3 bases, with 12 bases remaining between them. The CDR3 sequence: CASSPEEIYYNEQFF. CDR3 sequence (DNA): TGTGCCAGCTCACCGGAGGAGATTTACTACAATGAGCAGTTCTTC. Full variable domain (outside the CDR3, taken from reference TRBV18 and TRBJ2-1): NAGVMQNPRHLVRRRGQEARLRCSPMKGHSHVYWYRQLPEEGLKFMVYLQKENIIDESGMPKERFSAEFPKEGPSILRIQQVVRGDSAAYFCASSPEEIYYNEQFFGPGTRLTVL.

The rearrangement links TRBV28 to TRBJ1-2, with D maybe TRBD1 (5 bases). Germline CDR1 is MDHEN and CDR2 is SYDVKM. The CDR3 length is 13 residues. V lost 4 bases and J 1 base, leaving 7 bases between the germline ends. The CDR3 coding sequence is TGTGCCAGCAGTTCAGGGCTTAACTATGGCTACACCTTC. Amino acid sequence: CASSSGLNYGYTF.

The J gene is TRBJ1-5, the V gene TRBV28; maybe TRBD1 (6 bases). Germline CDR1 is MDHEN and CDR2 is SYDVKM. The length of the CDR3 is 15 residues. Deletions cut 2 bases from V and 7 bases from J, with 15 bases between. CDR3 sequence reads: CASSLRGARAQPQHF. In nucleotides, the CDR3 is TGTGCCAGCAGTTTAAGGGGGGCTAGAGCGCAGCCCCAGCATTTT.

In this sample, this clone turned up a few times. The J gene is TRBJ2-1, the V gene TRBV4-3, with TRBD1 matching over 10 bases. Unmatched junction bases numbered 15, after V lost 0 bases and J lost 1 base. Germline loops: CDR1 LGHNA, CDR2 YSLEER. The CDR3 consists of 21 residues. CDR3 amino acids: CASSQDLGTGAVLASYNEQFF. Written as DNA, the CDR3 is TGCGCCAGCAGCCAAGATTTGGGGACAGGGGCCGTACTAGCTTCCTACAATGAGCAGTTCTTC.

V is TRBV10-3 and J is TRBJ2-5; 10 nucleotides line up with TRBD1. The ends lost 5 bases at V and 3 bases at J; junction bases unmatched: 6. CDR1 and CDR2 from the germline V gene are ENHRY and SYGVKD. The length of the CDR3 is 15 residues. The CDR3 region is CAISPQGTGEETQYF. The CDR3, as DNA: TGTGCCATCAGTCCACAAGGGACAGGGGAAGAGACCCAGTACTTC.

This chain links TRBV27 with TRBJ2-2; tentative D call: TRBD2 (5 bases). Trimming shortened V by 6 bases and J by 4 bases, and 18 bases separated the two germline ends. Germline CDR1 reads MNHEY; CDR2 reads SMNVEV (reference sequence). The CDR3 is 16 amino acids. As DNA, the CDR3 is TGTGCCAGCAGGAAGCCGGGAAGGGTTAGCACCGGGGAGCTGTTTTTT. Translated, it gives CASRKPGRVSTGELFF.